These 30 T cell receptor beta chains were all obtained from the same sample, sequenced in a study of cytomegalovirus exposure and HLA in healthy donors. The study ran its PCR with 60 Vbeta and 13 Jbeta primers. Assay used: immunoSEQ multiplex PCR; TCRdb lists only in-frame clones, some missing. Among 120,000 or so clones, 75% to 85% were seen once, and the ten largest hold around 1.9%. Sequenced input: PBMCs. The receptors here all came from a man between 35 and 55 years old in good health and CMV-seronegative.

The chain carries TRBV6-1 and TRBJ1-5; a possible D gene is TRBD1 (6 bases). The germline V gene encodes CDR1 MNHNS and CDR2 SASEGT. This CDR3 comprises 14 residues. The V and J ends lost 6 bases and 5 bases respectively, with 14 bases between them. This CDR3 reads CASRLQGRDQPQHF. CDR3 DNA sequence: TGTGCCAGCAGGCTACAGGGTCGAGATCAGCCCCAGCATTTT.

With respect to this clone: At one boundary the junction diverges from the germline segment, which might be a read error. This sequence joins TRBV5-4 and TRBJ2-2, with 15 bases lining up with TRBD2. The CDR3 runs to 18 residues. Germline CDR1 reads SGHNT; CDR2 reads YYREEE (reference sequence). CDR3 bases: TGTGCCAGCAGTTTGGGACTAGCGGGAGGATCGAACACCGGGGAGCTGTTTTTT. The encoded protein is CASSLGLAGGSNTGELFF.

A few counts support this clone. This chain links TRBV4-3 with TRBJ2-7; tentatively, D is TRBD1 (6 bases). The CDR3 runs to 14 residues. The germline V and J ends were trimmed by 1 base and 4 bases, with 11 bases remaining between them. Germline CDR1 reads LGHNA; CDR2 reads YSLEER. The CDR3 protein is CASSQVRQDYEQYF. DNA for the CDR3: TGCGCCAGCAGCCAAGTTAGACAGGATTACGAGCAGTACTTC.

The chain uses TRBV6-1 and TRBJ1-5, with D unresolved. The CDR3 covers 15 residues. V lost 6 bases, J lost 2 bases, and 14 bases lay in between. The germline gives CDR1 MNHNS, CDR2 SASEGT. The CDR3 DNA sequence: TGTGCCAGCAGCCGGACCCCCGGGGGCAATCAGCCCCAGCATTTT. Protein: CASSRTPGGNQPQHF.

V and J are TRBV5-4 and TRBJ2-1; 7 nucleotides align to TRBD2. Germline V lookup: CDR1 SGHNT, CDR2 YYREEE (reference sequence). V shed 0 bases and J 6 bases; nucleotides not matched to a gene: 3. The CDR3 sequence is 14 residues long. DNA for the CDR3: TGTGCCAGCAGCTTGGGACTAGCAGGCAATGAGCAGTTCTTC. As protein: CASSLGLAGNEQFF.

This clone showed up just a few times. V usage is TRBV5-6 and J usage is TRBJ1-1; TRBD1 matches 7 bases. The CDR3 runs 13 residues. V lost 4 bases to trimming and J lost 5 bases; unmatched junction nucleotides: 5. Germline V lookup: CDR1 SGHDT, CDR2 YYEEEE. CDR3 DNA sequence: TGTGCCAGCAGCCTGGGACAGAAGACTGAAGCTTTCTTT. As protein: CASSLGQKTEAFF. The complete variable domain, with remaining parts taken from reference TRBV5-6 and TRBJ1-1, reads DAGVTQSPTHLIKTRGQQVTLRCSPKSGHDTVSWYQQALGQGPQFIFQYYEEEERQRGNFPDRFSGHQFPNYSSELNVNALLLGDSALYLCASSLGQKTEAFFGQGTRLTVV.

This chain connects TRBV5-4 to TRBJ2-1; D unresolved. V gave up 4 bases and J gave up 0 bases, with 8 bases separating them. This CDR3 is 14 amino acids long. Germline lookup yields CDR1 SGHNT and CDR2 YYREEE (reference sequence). CDR3 coding DNA: TGTGCCAGCAGCAATCAGATCTCCTACAATGAGCAGTTCTTC. Its protein product is CASSNQISYNEQFF.

The chain links TRBV7-9 to TRBJ2-1, with no clear D. Between the trimmed V and J ends, which lost 11 bases and 10 bases, there was a span of 21 bases. The CDR3 length is 13 residues. Germline values: CDR1 SEHNR, CDR2 FQNEAQ (reference sequence). CDR3 in amino acids: CAPYAPEFGEQFF. The CDR3 coding sequence is TGTGCCCCATACGCCCCGGAGTTCGGGGAGCAGTTCTTC.

This rearrangement joins TRBV11-2 to TRBJ1-6; D may be TRBD1 (6 bases). CDR1 and CDR2 from the germline V gene are SGHAT and FQNNGV. Trimming left V 3 bases short and J 4 bases short, with 16 bases between. The CDR3 totals 17 residues. The CDR3 spells CASSFGSGQNYNSPLHF. In DNA, the CDR3 is TGTGCCAGCAGCTTCGGGTCCGGACAGAATTATAATTCACCCCTCCACTTT. Combining the CDR3 with reference TRBV11-2 and TRBJ1-6 gives the whole variable domain EAGVAQSPRYKIIEKRQSVAFWCNPISGHATLYWYQQILGQGPKLLIQFQNNGVVDDSQLPKDRFSAERLKGVDSTLKIQPAKLEDSAVYLCASSFGSGQNYNSPLHFGNGTRLTVT.

The chain couples TRBV7-9 to TRBJ2-7; 7 bases fit TRBD1. The J segment lost 6 bases and the V segment lost 5 bases, leaving 10 bases of the junction unmatched. The germline CDR1 and CDR2 sequences are SEHNR and FQNEAQ (reference sequence). The CDR3 consists of 14 residues. This chain's CDR3 is CASSPTGERGEQYF. The CDR3 DNA reads as TGTGCCAGCAGCCCCACAGGGGAACGAGGCGAGCAGTACTTC. The full variable domain, its missing parts supplied by reference TRBV7-9 and TRBJ2-7, is DTGVSQNPRHKITKRGQNVTFRCDPISEHNRLYWYRQTLGQGPEFLTYFQNEAQLEKSRLLSDRFSAERPKGSFSTLEIQRTEQGDSAMYLCASSPTGERGEQYFGPGTRLTVT.

The V gene is TRBV18, the J gene TRBJ2-1, with TRBD1 matching 8 bases. Germline loops: CDR1 KGHSH, CDR2 LQKENI. V was clipped by 4 bases and J by 9 bases; unmatched bases: 8. The CDR3 runs 14 residues. The CDR3 spells CASSRGQGALEQFF. In nucleotides, the CDR3 is TGTGCCAGCTCACGGGGGCAGGGGGCTCTTGAGCAGTTCTTC.

V usage is TRBV18 and J usage is TRBJ2-1; no firm D call. This CDR3 is 16 amino acids long. V was cut by 0 bases and J by 3 bases, with 12 bases left in between. The germline CDR1 and CDR2 sequences are KGHSH and LQKENI. The CDR3 sequence is CASSPPSVASYNEQFF. CDR3 sequence (DNA): TGTGCCAGCTCACCACCTTCCGTAGCTAGCTACAATGAGCAGTTCTTC. Full variable domain (rest looked up from reference TRBV18 and TRBJ2-1): NAGVMQNPRHLVRRRGQEARLRCSPMKGHSHVYWYRQLPEEGLKFMVYLQKENIIDESGMPKERFSAEFPKEGPSILRIQQVVRGDSAAYFCASSPPSVASYNEQFFGPGTRLTVL.

This chain joins TRBV28 and TRBJ2-5; D call uncertain. V was trimmed by 6 bases and J by 1 base, leaving 9 bases between them. This CDR3 contains 13 residues. CDR1 is MDHEN, CDR2 SYDVKM, per germline. CDR3 coding DNA: TGTGCCAGCAGCTTCTCAGGCCAAGAGACCCAGTACTTC. Encoded protein: CASSFSGQETQYF.

This clone was counted a few times. V usage is TRBV6-5 and J usage is TRBJ1-1, with a weak D call TRBD1 (5 bases). The CDR3 length is 15 residues. CDR1 and CDR2 from the germline V gene are MNHEY and SVGAGI. V lost 0 bases and J 7 bases, leaving 15 bases between the germline ends. The CDR3: CASSYSSGDVDEAFF. CDR3 coding DNA: TGTGCCAGCAGTTACTCCTCGGGGGACGTGGATGAAGCTTTCTTT.

A single count supports this clone. J is TRBJ1-5 and V is TRBV4-1; D remains unclear. The CDR3 loop spans 16 amino acids. From germline, CDR1 is MGHRA and CDR2 YSYEKL. Trimming removed 0 bases from V and 5 bases from J, with 14 bases in between. The CDR3 spells CASSQDVGRLDQPQHF. For the CDR3, the DNA is TGCGCCAGCAGCCAAGACGTAGGGAGACTCGATCAGCCCCAGCATTTT.

A few counts support this clone. The V and J genes are TRBV29-1 and TRBJ1-2, with unresolved D. Germline V CDR1 and CDR2: SQVTM, ANQGSEA. Trimming removed 3 bases from V and 4 bases from J, with 9 bases in between. The CDR3 contains 12 residues. The CDR3 DNA follows: TGCAGCGTTGACGCCAGTTTCTATGGCTACACCTTC. Amino acids: CSVDASFYGYTF.

About this clone itself: Germline and junction disagree at one end, which may indicate a read error. The V gene is TRBV7-9, the J gene TRBJ1-1; D is unclear. CDR3 length: 13 amino acids. Looked up from germline, CDR1 is SEHNR and CDR2 is FQNEAQ (reference sequence). The CDR3 sequence is CSSSSDKVIEAFF. In DNA form, the CDR3 reads TGTTCCAGCAGCTCCGACAAGGTAATTGAAGCTTTCTTT.

For this clone: One junction end does not reproduce the germline sequence, and a read error may be involved. The genes are TRBV6-5 and TRBJ2-6; a weak D match, TRBD2 (6 bases). CDR1 and CDR2 from the germline V gene are MNHEY and SVGAGI. CDR3 length equals 16 residues. The CDR3 DNA is TGTGCCAGCAGTTACTTATCGGTGGGCGGGGCCAACGGCCTGACTTTC. Translating gives CASSYLSVGGANGLTF.

The chain recombines TRBV27 with TRBJ2-1; 11 bases are shared with TRBD2. This CDR3 has 17 residues. V gave up 4 bases and J gave up 0 bases; unmatched junction bases: 5. Germline V gives CDR1 MNHEY, CDR2 SMNVEV (reference sequence). The CDR3 reads CASSSGTSGSSYNEQFF. DNA of the CDR3: TGTGCCAGCAGTTCGGGGACTAGCGGTAGCTCCTACAATGAGCAGTTCTTC.

The table lists this clone with a count of one. The chain is built from TRBV5-1 and TRBJ2-4; D gene ambiguous. The CDR3 has 15 residues. Germline CDR1 is SGHRS and CDR2 is YFSETQ. V was trimmed by 2 bases and J by 5 bases, leaving 14 bases between them. This CDR3 reads CASSFLTGSENIQYF. CDR3 DNA sequence: TGCGCCAGCAGCTTCTTGACTGGATCCGAAAACATTCAGTACTTC.

This clone came up once. The chain couples TRBV4-3 to TRBJ2-1; 10 nucleotides match TRBD2. The CDR3 loop spans 18 amino acids. Germline loops: CDR1 LGHNA, CDR2 YSLEER. V shed 0 bases and J 6 bases; nucleotides not matched to a gene: 11. The CDR3 region is CASSQDQRGGRPFNEQFF. Here the CDR3 DNA reads TGCGCCAGCAGCCAAGATCAGCGGGGGGGCCGGCCTTTCAATGAGCAGTTCTTC.

The rearrangement links TRBV9 to TRBJ1-1, with 7 bases that match TRBD1. The germline gives CDR1 SGDLS, CDR2 YYNGEE. The ends lost 4 bases at V and 7 bases at J; junction bases unmatched: 13. This CDR3 is built from 15 residues. The CDR3 coding sequence is TGTGCCAGCAGCCCCTTGGGAAGAGGGGGCAGTGAAGCTTTCTTT. It is translated as CASSPLGRGGSEAFF.

As for this clone: Other DNA sequences in the same sample also yield this CDR3. J is TRBJ1-1 and V is TRBV5-1, with D perhaps TRBD1 (5 bases). Per germline, CDR1 SGHRS and CDR2 YFSETQ. The CDR3 extends over 14 amino acids. V lost 0 bases to trimming and J lost 1 base, with 7 bases between them. CDR3 DNA sequence: TGCGCCAGCAGCTTGGCGACAGCGAACACTGAAGCTTTCTTT. The encoded protein is CASSLATANTEAFF.

The chain couples TRBV12-5 to TRBJ2-5, with TRBD2 matching 9 bases. The CDR3 covers 15 residues. CDR1 and CDR2 (germline): LGHNT, FRNRAP. Trimming took 2 bases from V and 1 from J; bases not matched to a gene: 2. The CDR3 coding sequence is TGTGCTAGTGGTTTGAGCGGGGGGTTCCAAGAGACCCAGTACTTC. Its protein product is CASGLSGGFQETQYF.

The chain recombines TRBV4-1 with TRBJ1-4; D remains unclear. CDR3 length equals 15 residues. The V and J ends lost 4 bases and 5 bases respectively, with 14 bases between them. Germline CDR1 and CDR2: MGHRA and YSYEKL. CDR3 loop: CASSLRYPENEKLFF. CDR3 DNA: TGCGCCAGCAGCCTTCGGTACCCCGAGAATGAAAAACTGTTTTTT.

The chain has TRBV4-1 and TRBJ2-2; 12 nucleotides align to TRBD2. The CDR3 is 19 amino acids. CDR1 and CDR2 from the germline V gene are MGHRA and YSYEKL. Trimming at V came to 4 bases and at J to 4 bases, leaving 13 bases not matched to a gene. CDR3 nucleotides: TGCGCCAGCAGCCCGCGAACCTCTAGCGGGGGGGCGGGCACCGGGGAGCTGTTTTTT. It specifies CASSPRTSSGGAGTGELFF.

This chain links TRBV2 with TRBJ1-4; D may be TRBD1 (6 bases). Between the trimmed V and J ends, which lost 7 bases and 0 bases, there was a span of 9 bases. The CDR3 is 14 amino acids. CDR1 is SNHLY, CDR2 FYNNEI, per germline. CDR3 in amino acids: CASKGVSTNEKLFF. The DNA of the CDR3 is TGTGCCAGCAAGGGGGTGTCAACTAATGAAAAACTGTTTTTT.

The chain joins TRBV18 to TRBJ1-1, with D unclear. The CDR3 is made up of 13 amino acids. Germline V gene data show CDR1 as KGHSH and CDR2 as LQKENI. Trimming took 3 bases from V and 5 from J, leaving 10 bases between them. CDR3 sequence (DNA): TGTGCCAGCTCACCCTACGCCGGGACTGAAGCTTTCTTT. Encoded protein: CASSPYAGTEAFF.

V usage is TRBV18 and J usage is TRBJ1-2; TRBD1 might be the D (6 bases). CDR3 length equals 16 residues. The germline V and J ends were trimmed by 3 bases and 5 bases, with 19 bases remaining between them. Per germline, CDR1 KGHSH and CDR2 LQKENI. The CDR3 nucleotides read TGTGCCAGCTCACCTCTCTCTACGGACAGTTCATATGGCTACACCTTC. Amino acids: CASSPLSTDSSYGYTF.

This clone was counted once. The chain combines TRBV19 with TRBJ2-1; D is possibly TRBD1 (5 bases). Trimming cost V 3 bases and J 1 base, with 13 bases left between them. The germline V gene encodes CDR1 LNHDA and CDR2 SQIVND (reference sequence). The CDR3 is 16 amino acids. CDR3 loop: CASSMLRVLSYNEQFF. CDR3 nucleotide sequence: TGTGCCAGTAGTATGCTCAGGGTTCTATCCTACAATGAGCAGTTCTTC.